Following are 8 T cell receptor beta chains from one sample sequenced in a study of identical twins. TCRdb analysed the 5' RACE reads with MiXCR anew, one entry per CDR3 protein. The sample holds 1.5 million or so distinct CDR3 sequences; around 33% are singletons and the top ten take approximately 0.25%. Input material: cord blood. These receptors were collected from a newborn girl in good health.

This clonotype was observed at least ten times. The rearrangement joins TRBV6-1 to TRBJ1-6; D is possibly TRBD1 (6 bases). CDR3 length: 13 residues. Trimming stripped 3 bases from V and 6 bases from J, with 6 bases between. Germline values: CDR1 MNHNS, CDR2 SASEGT. The CDR3 nucleotides are TGTGCCAGCAGTGACAGGGGTAATTCACCCCTCCACTTT. Translation: CASSDRGNSPLHF.

A few counts support this clonotype. This chain connects TRBV20-1 to TRBJ1-1, with D perhaps matching TRBD1 (5 bases). V was shortened by 3 bases and J by 10 bases, with 15 bases between the two germline ends. Germline V lookup: CDR1 DFQATT, CDR2 SNEGSKA (reference sequence). This CDR3 is built from 12 residues. CDR3: CSASAQGVRAFF. The DNA of the CDR3 is TGCAGTGCTAGCGCCCAGGGCGTTCGAGCTTTCTTT.

The CDR3 DNA reads TGTGCCAGCAGCCCTCAACTTTACAATGAGCAGTACTTC. Translated: CASSPQLYNEQYF. The V call is TRBV11-2, the J call TRBJ2-7; D ambiguous. Deletions cut 5 bases from V and 7 bases from J, with 15 bases between. Germline V gene sequence: CDR1 SGHAT, CDR2 FQNNGV. The CDR3 sequence is 13 residues long. The full variable domain, completed using reference TRBV11-2 and TRBJ2-7, is EAGVAQSPRYKIIEKRQSVAFWCNPISGHATLYWYQQILGQGPKLLIQFQNNGVVDDSQLPKDRFSAERLKGVDSTLKIQPAKLEDSAVYLCASSPQLYNEQYFGPGTRLTVT.

The gene calls are TRBV3-1 and TRBJ2-7; TRBD2 might be the D (5 bases). The CDR3 length is 17 residues. CDR1 and CDR2 from the germline V gene are LGHDT and YNNKEL (reference sequence). Trimming shortened V by 3 bases and J by 7 bases, and 25 bases separated the two germline ends. CDR3 sequence: CASSQLVAIGSYNEQYF. Written as DNA, the CDR3 is TGTGCCAGCAGCCAGCTGGTAGCGATCGGCTCCTACAATGAGCAGTACTTC.

This clonotype was seen only a few times. The chain uses TRBV6-1 and TRBJ1-5; D remains ambiguous. Trimming took off 5 bases at V and 0 bases at J, with 14 bases between the two ends. The V gene's germline CDR1 is MNHNS and CDR2 SASEGT. This CDR3 is 16 amino acids long. The CDR3 spells CASSLAASYSNQPQHF. The CDR3 coding sequence is TGTGCCAGCAGTCTGGCCGCCTCCTATAGCAATCAGCCCCAGCATTTT.

The chain carries TRBV4-2 and TRBJ2-1; 9 positions match TRBD2. The V segment lost 0 bases and the J segment 3 bases; nucleotides outside the gene matches: 3. The CDR3 totals 16 residues. From germline, CDR1 is LGHNA and CDR2 YNFKEQ. DNA of the CDR3: TGTGCCAGCAGCCAAGATAGTAGCGGGAGCTACAATGAGCAGTTCTTC. It specifies CASSQDSSGSYNEQFF.

This clonotype was counted at least ten times. The V gene is TRBV12-3 or TRBV12-4, the J gene TRBJ2-1, with D perhaps TRBD1 (5 bases). This CDR3 contains 14 residues. V lost 3 bases and J 8 bases, leaving 14 bases between the germline ends. CDR3 protein: CASSFGHPSDEQFF. The CDR3 coding sequence is TGTGCCAGCAGTTTTGGACACCCCTCGGATGAGCAGTTCTTC.

This chain connects TRBV20-1 to TRBJ1-4, with 10 bases lining up with TRBD1. After removal of 4 bases from V and 4 bases from J, the junction contained 3 bases not matched to a gene. The CDR3 is 14 residues long. In germline, CDR1 is DFQATT, CDR2 SNEGSKA (reference sequence). CDR3 region: CSATGQGVNEKLFF. CDR3 DNA sequence: TGCAGTGCTACCGGACAGGGGGTTAATGAAAAACTGTTTTTT.